The 10 T cell receptor beta chains presented below share a single source sample, sequenced in a study of CD8+ T cells in alopecia areata. Once RNA had been extracted, it was reverse transcribed into cDNA to act as the sequencing template. The table came from immunoSEQ multiplex PCR; TCRdb's copy has only in-frame clones and leaves some out. The sample has approximately 150,000 clones; around 57% are singletons. Specimen: CD4+ T cells sorted from blood. The receptors were gathered from a human donor in good health.

This clone was found many times. The gene calls are TRBV29-1 and TRBJ1-1; D call uncertain. The germline V gene encodes CDR1 SQVTM and CDR2 ANQGSEA. The CDR3 consists of 10 residues. The germline V and J ends were trimmed by 7 bases and 0 bases, with 3 bases remaining between them. CDR3 sequence reads: CSGMNTEAFF. DNA of the CDR3: TGCAGCGGCATGAACACTGAAGCTTTCTTT. The whole variable domain, filled in from reference TRBV29-1 and TRBJ1-1, reads SAVISQKPSRDICQRGTSLTIQCQVDSQVTMMFWYRQQPGQSLTLIATANQGSEATYESGFVIDKFPISRPNLTFSTLTVSNMSPEDSSIYLCSGMNTEAFFGQGTRLTVV.

The CDR3 sequence: CASSQDGAGYEQYF. The CDR3 region has the DNA TGTGCCAGCAGCCAAGATGGGGCAGGATACGAGCAGTACTTC. This chain links TRBV14 with TRBJ2-7, with D possibly matching TRBD1 (5 bases). V dropped 0 bases and J dropped 4 bases, with 10 bases sitting between them. CDR1 SGHDN and CDR2 FVKESK come from the germline V gene. The CDR3 sequence is 14 residues long.

The chain is built from TRBV4-1 and TRBJ1-3; 8 bases are a match to TRBD1. There are 16 residues in the CDR3. J lost 1 base, V lost 3 bases, and 5 bases had no gene match. Germline V gene data show CDR1 as MGHRA and CDR2 as YSYEKL. This CDR3 reads CASSHPTGESGNTIYF. The DNA for the CDR3 is TGCGCCAGCAGCCACCCGACAGGGGAGTCTGGAAACACCATATATTTT.

V and J are TRBV29-1 and TRBJ2-5; 9 bases agree with TRBD1. The germline gives CDR1 SQVTM, CDR2 ANQGSEA. The CDR3 extends over 15 amino acids. J was trimmed by 3 bases and V by 5 bases; bases with no gene match: 10. CDR3 region: CSVIHLGTGKETQYF. DNA of the CDR3: TGCAGCGTTATACACTTAGGGACAGGGAAAGAGACCCAGTACTTC.

The rearrangement joins TRBV4-1 to TRBJ2-1, with 10 nucleotides matching TRBD1. The CDR3 sequence is 16 residues long. V shed 4 bases and J 6 bases; nucleotides not matched to a gene: 9. Germline CDR1 and CDR2: MGHRA and YSYEKL. CDR3 sequence: CASSLEGTGVGNEQFF. The CDR3 coding sequence is TGCGCCAGCAGCCTCGAGGGGACAGGGGTCGGCAATGAGCAGTTCTTC.

The rearrangement joins TRBV18 to TRBJ1-1; perhaps TRBD1 as D (6 bases). Trimming took off 1 base at V and 4 bases at J, with 19 bases between the two ends. Germline V gives CDR1 KGHSH, CDR2 LQKENI. This CDR3 comprises 17 residues. The CDR3 DNA reads TGTGCCAGCTCACCACGTATGTTGGGGGGCGGACCCACTGAAGCTTTCTTT. The encoded protein is CASSPRMLGGGPTEAFF. The complete variable domain, with remaining parts taken from reference TRBV18 and TRBJ1-1, reads NAGVMQNPRHLVRRRGQEARLRCSPMKGHSHVYWYRQLPEEGLKFMVYLQKENIIDESGMPKERFSAEFPKEGPSILRIQQVVRGDSAAYFCASSPRMLGGGPTEAFFGQGTRLTVV.

The gene calls are TRBV9 and TRBJ2-2; 7 bases agree with TRBD2. Germline V lookup: CDR1 SGDLS, CDR2 YYNGEE. The V segment lost 0 bases and the J segment 2 bases; nucleotides outside the gene matches: 4. CDR3 length: 16 amino acids. The CDR3 protein is CASSVGLADNTGELFF. The CDR3 nucleotides read TGTGCCAGCAGCGTAGGGCTAGCGGATAACACCGGGGAGCTGTTTTTT.

The chain joins TRBV29-1 to TRBJ2-5; perhaps D is TRBD1 or TRBD2 (7 bases each). V was pared by 4 bases and J by 6 bases, with 18 bases between. CDR1 and CDR2 (germline): SQVTM, ANQGSEA. This CDR3 region has 14 residues. CDR3 region: CSVVGQGGIKTQYF. Here the CDR3 DNA reads TGCAGCGTTGTGGGTCAGGGGGGGATAAAGACCCAGTACTTC.

The chain is built from TRBV28 and TRBJ2-7, with D perhaps being TRBD1 or TRBD2 (5 bases each). V was shortened by 10 bases and J by 3 bases, with 16 bases between the two germline ends. Looked up from germline, CDR1 is MDHEN and CDR2 is SYDVKM. The CDR3 is 13 amino acids. CDR3 in DNA: TGTGCCACCACCGGGACGAGCCTCTACGAGCAGTACTTC. Amino acid sequence: CATTGTSLYEQYF.

The chain joins TRBV30 to TRBJ2-5, with 11 bases matching TRBD1. The CDR3 runs 15 residues. Germline lookup yields CDR1 GTSNPN and CDR2 SVGIG (reference sequence). J lost 4 bases, V lost 2 bases, and 6 bases had no gene match. The CDR3 sequence is CAWSSGTGGSETQYF. CDR3 bases: TGTGCCTGGAGTTCCGGGACAGGGGGGTCAGAGACCCAGTACTTC.